The clone carrying this TCR beta chain was seen a handful of times. The data originate from a study of identical twins. V was pared by 2 bases and J by 7 bases, with 4 bases of the junction left unmatched. Per germline, CDR1 MDHEN and CDR2 SYDVKM. This CDR3 is built from 14 residues. A universal primer site was added by template switching, and unique molecular identifiers were carried by the cDNA. TCRdb independently ran MiXCR on the 5' RACE reads; one entry per CDR3 protein. The sample carries 350,000 or so distinct CDR3 sequences, about 12% recorded once. Another study also made use of these data, one on yellow fever vaccine responses in identical twins.

The sample was CD8+ T cells sorted from blood. The gene calls are TRBV28 and TRBJ2-2, with 7 bases fitting TRBD1. This sequence originates from a woman between 18 and 30 years old in good health. CDR3 amino acids: CASSLDRADGELFF. The CDR3 bases are TGTGCCAGCAGTTTAGACAGGGCCGACGGGGAGCTGTTTTTT.